This T cell receptor (beta chain) emerged from a study of CD8 T cells in Susac syndrome. Study details: The Susac syndrome patients were therapy-naive, on corticosteroids, or on intravenous immunoglobulin alone at blood draw. Findings and caveats of the study: In Susac patients, clonal expansion was not detected in CD4+ cells.

A remark on this clonotype: Its antigen is not identified.

Reverse transcription of roughly 0.5 to 1 ug RNA used random hexamers. MiXCR, run by TCRdb on the immunoSEQ multiplex PCR reads, gives a single entry per CDR3 protein. This table has 110,000 to 150,000 distinct CDR3 sequences, approximately 96% appearing once. Patients with Susac syndrome met the recently defined diagnostic criteria for definite or probable disease. In germline, CDR1 is LNHNV, CDR2 YYDKDF (reference sequence). Trimming removed 8 bases at V and 0 bases at J, with 11 bases between. The CDR3 runs 14 residues. The J gene is TRBJ1-3, the V gene TRBV15, with D perhaps matching TRBD1 (5 bases). Input material: CD4+ T cells from PBMCs. The clonotype was recovered from a human donor with Susac syndrome. CDR3: CATGAGSSGNTIYF. CDR3 coding DNA: TGTGCCACCGGGGCTGGAAGCTCTGGAAACACCATATATTTT.